What follows is one T cell receptor beta chain and its context. It lacks a known antigen. Per-nucleotide qualities are absent, and no much larger clonotype sits a single base away. The data were taken from a study of response to subunit inactivated influenza vaccine (dated by TCRdb to the late 2010s). Describing the broader study: Deep quantitative profiling of the T cell receptor repertoire was used in the study to follow responses to a trivalent subunit inactivated influenza vaccine. Summary of the overall study and its limitations: According to the authors, only a limited number of new T cells may be recruited by each seasonal influenza vaccination.

CDR1 and CDR2, per the germline V gene, are MNHNS and SASEGT. The junction shows trimming of 6 bases on V and 4 bases on J, plus 17 bases between the germline ends. CDR3 length: 15 amino acids, cysteine to phenylalanine. The read is trimmed to its CDR3 DNA, 45 bases read in frame from base 1. The library relied on RT-PCR. The reads were generated on an Illumina HiSeq 2500. TCRdb reprocessing: public reads trimmed at Q25 with fastp, clones called with MiXCR, in-frame beta chains kept. Every CDR3 protein is listed once, alongside the most common genes and DNA of its rows. The sample table holds about 570,000 distinct CDR3 sequences, of which approximately 10% were seen once. The ten most abundant clones make up about 11% of the sample. The data also belong to a second study, concerning T cells expressing NK-cell markers. As the second study states: 5'RACE template switching, by which a universal primer site and unique molecular identifiers were added, was used to make TCR beta cDNA libraries. Several donors provided sorted CD3+CD56+NKG2C+, CD3+CD56+NKG2C- and CD3+CD56-NKG2C+ T-cell subsets, whose TCR beta-chain repertoires were profiled. Among the eight sequenced donors, seven were HCMV-seropositive and one was HCMV-seronegative. To restrict sorting to alphabetaTCR-expressing T cells, an anti-gammadeltaTCR antibody was added in several experiments. In six donors, the dominant CD3+CD56+NKG2C+ clonotypes were among the top 10 CD8+ clonotypes and accounted for about 1.0-7.5% of CD8+ T cells. Those dominant clonotypes were again the most abundant among CD3+CD56-NKG2C+ cells in a handful of donors, at about 28.3-60.1%. Whether the expanded NKG2C-expressing T cell clones were specific for HCMV antigens remained unclear. Randomly selected healthy volunteers, three men and five women, were used as the eight sequenced donors. A commercial ELISA kit detecting HCMV-specific IgG in serum was used to determine HCMV serostatus. Peripheral blood mononuclear cells were isolated from blood by Ficoll density gradient centrifugation. For five or six donors, bulk peripheral blood T-cell repertoires were also sequenced from unsorted PBMC. Synthesis of cDNA was primed from the TCR beta constant segment and was followed by two consecutive PCR amplification steps. Illumina HiSeq 2000/2500, MiSeq or NextSeq was used to sequence libraries as 2 x 150 bp reads. MIGEC was used to demultiplex reads and group the reads by UMI, and MiTCR was used to assemble and quantify clonotypes. To exclude erroneous sequences, only TCR cDNA sequences supported by at least two reads were retained. The tcR package was used for downstream repertoire analysis, and clonotypes were matched between fractions using CDR3 nucleotide sequence together with V segment. VDJmatch was used to annotate antigen specificity against VDJdb, with one amino acid substitution in CDR3 permitted.

Sequencing was performed on PBMCs from blood, taken on the day of vaccination. The source is a man over 45 who received an inactivated influenza vaccine. Donor details come from another sample of the same person, matched by shared clones. The V gene is TRBV6-1 and the J gene is TRBJ2-3; the D gene cannot be resolved beyond TRBD1 or TRBD2, each matching 5 bases. The CDR3 amino acid sequence is: CASRLGDHRADTQYF. The sequence in DNA is TGTGCCAGCAGGTTGGGGGACCACCGCGCAGATACGCAGTATTTT.